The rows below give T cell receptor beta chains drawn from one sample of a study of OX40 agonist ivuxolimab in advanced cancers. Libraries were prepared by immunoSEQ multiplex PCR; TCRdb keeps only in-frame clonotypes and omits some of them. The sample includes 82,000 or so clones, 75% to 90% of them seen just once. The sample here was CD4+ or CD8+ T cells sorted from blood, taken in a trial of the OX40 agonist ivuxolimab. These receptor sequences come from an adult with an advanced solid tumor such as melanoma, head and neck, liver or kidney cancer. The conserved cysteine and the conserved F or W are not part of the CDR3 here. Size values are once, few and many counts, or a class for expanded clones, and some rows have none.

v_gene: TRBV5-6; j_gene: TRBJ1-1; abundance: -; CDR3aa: ASSWTGRVNTEAF
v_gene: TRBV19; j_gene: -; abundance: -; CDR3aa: ASPGHTSYEQY
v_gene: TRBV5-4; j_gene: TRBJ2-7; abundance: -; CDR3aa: ASTGSSSYEQY
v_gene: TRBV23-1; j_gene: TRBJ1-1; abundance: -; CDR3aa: ASSPEGNTEAF
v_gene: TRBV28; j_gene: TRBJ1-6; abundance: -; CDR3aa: ASSLDHPGGNSPLH
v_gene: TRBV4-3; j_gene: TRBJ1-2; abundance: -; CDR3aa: ASSQDLTGAYYGYT
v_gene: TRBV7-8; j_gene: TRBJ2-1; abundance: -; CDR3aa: ASSLVSGYNEQF
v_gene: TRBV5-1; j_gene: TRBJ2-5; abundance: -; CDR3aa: ASSLAVSAAPMYQETQY
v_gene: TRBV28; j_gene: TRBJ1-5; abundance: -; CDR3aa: ASSLRHDQPQH
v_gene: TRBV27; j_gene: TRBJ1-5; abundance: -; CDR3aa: ASSLRWEQPQH
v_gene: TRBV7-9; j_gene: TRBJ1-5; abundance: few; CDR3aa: ASSFSTGGNQPQH
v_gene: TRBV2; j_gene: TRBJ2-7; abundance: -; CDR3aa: ASSAGQGAFEQY
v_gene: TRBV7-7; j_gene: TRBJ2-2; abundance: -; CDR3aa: ASSQTNTGELF
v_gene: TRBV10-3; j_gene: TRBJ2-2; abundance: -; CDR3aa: AISESQPGQSTGELF
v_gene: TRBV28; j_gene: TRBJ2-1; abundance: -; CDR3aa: ASSGFGGSTYNEQF
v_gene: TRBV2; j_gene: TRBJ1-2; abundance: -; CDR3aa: ASTLRGQGGYT
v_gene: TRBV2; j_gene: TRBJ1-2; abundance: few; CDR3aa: ASSVDRRLNYGYT
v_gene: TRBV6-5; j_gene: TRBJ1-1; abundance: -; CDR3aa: ASRTPGGTRAF
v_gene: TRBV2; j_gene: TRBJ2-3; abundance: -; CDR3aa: ASSGAGVDTQY
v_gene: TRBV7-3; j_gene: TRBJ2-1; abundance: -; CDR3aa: ASSLTLGTEGNEQF
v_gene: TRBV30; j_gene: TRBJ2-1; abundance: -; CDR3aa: AWSGRALSGGTNEQF
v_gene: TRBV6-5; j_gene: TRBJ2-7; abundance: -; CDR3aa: ASSYSKHGPYEQY
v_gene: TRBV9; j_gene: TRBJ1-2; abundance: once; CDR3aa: ASSVGTGASIYGYT
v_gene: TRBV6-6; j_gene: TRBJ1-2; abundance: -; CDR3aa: ASRDTGDSYGYT
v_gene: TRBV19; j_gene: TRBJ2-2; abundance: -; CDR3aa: ASSPLGGGSGELF
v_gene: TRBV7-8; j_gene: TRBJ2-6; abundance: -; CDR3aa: ASSLEPPGANVLT
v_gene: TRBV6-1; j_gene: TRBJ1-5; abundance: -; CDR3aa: ASGIMQPQH
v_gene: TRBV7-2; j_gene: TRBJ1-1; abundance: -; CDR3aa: ASSFQGDGQRKAF